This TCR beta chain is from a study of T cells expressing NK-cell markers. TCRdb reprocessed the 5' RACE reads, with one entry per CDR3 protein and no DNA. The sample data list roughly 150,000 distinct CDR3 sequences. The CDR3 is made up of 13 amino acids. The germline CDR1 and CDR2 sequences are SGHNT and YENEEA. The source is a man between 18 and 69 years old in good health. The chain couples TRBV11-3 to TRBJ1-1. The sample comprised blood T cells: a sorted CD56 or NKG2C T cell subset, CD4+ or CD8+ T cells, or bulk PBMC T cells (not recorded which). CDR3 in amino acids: CASSHHMNTEAFF.